These 17 T cell receptor beta chains originate from one sample sequenced in a study of T cells in localized non-small cell lung cancer. Assay used: immunoSEQ multiplex PCR; TCRdb lists only in-frame clones, some missing. The sample lists some 71,000 clones, 80% to 90% seen once, with approximately 13% in the top ten. The sample in question was peripheral blood, obtained before any cancer treatment. The receptor set was obtained from an older female donor with stage I lung adenocarcinoma.

V usage is TRBV5-1 and J usage is TRBJ2-5, with TRBD1 matching 7 bases. Trimming at V came to 2 bases and at J to 5 bases, leaving 12 bases not matched to a gene. CDR3 length equals 16 residues. Germline CDR1 is SGHRS and CDR2 is YFSETQ. This CDR3 reads CASSLILTGFGETQYF. The CDR3 DNA is TGCGCCAGCAGCTTAATTCTGACAGGGTTCGGGGAGACCCAGTACTTC.

The rearrangement links TRBV6-5 to TRBJ1-5; D is ambiguous. CDR3 length equals 15 residues. The ends were cut back, 8 bases at V and 0 bases at J, with 14 bases in the middle. The germline gives CDR1 MNHEY, CDR2 SVGAGI. CDR3 DNA: TGTGCCAGCGCCGTTATGGACGGTAGCAATCAGCCCCAGCATTTT. Translation gives CASAVMDGSNQPQHF.

This sequence joins TRBV20-1 and TRBJ2-1, with a weak D call TRBD1 (5 bases). CDR1 and CDR2 from the germline V gene are DFQATT and SNEGSKA (reference sequence). The CDR3 sequence is 11 residues long. Trimming cost V 1 base and J 12 bases, with 10 bases left between them. The DNA for the CDR3 is TGCAGTGCTAGAGTCAGGGAAGGGCAGTTCTTC. Translating gives CSARVREGQFF.

The count of this clone is one. The V gene is TRBV18, the J gene TRBJ1-1; no definite D call. The germline gives CDR1 KGHSH, CDR2 LQKENI. There are 13 residues in the CDR3. V was shortened by 1 base and J by 3 bases, with 6 bases between the two germline ends. CDR3 amino acids: CASSPLKDTEAFF. As DNA, the CDR3 is TGTGCCAGCTCACCACTTAAAGACACTGAAGCTTTCTTT. Full variable domain (rest looked up from reference TRBV18 and TRBJ1-1): NAGVMQNPRHLVRRRGQEARLRCSPMKGHSHVYWYRQLPEEGLKFMVYLQKENIIDESGMPKERFSAEFPKEGPSILRIQQVVRGDSAAYFCASSPLKDTEAFFGQGTRLTVV.

The genes are TRBV5-1 and TRBJ1-1, with 8 bases identical to TRBD1. The CDR3 totals 17 residues. In germline, CDR1 is SGHRS, CDR2 YFSETQ. V shed 5 bases and J 5 bases; nucleotides not matched to a gene: 17. The CDR3 loop reads CASSLFGTGNRRTEAFF. In DNA form, the CDR3 reads TGCGCCAGCAGTTTGTTTGGGACAGGCAACCGACGGACTGAAGCTTTCTTT. The full variable domain, with the rest looked up from reference TRBV5-1 and TRBJ1-1, is KAGVTQTPRYLIKTRGQQVTLSCSPISGHRSVSWYQQTPGQGLQFLFEYFSETQRNKGNFPGRFSGRQFSNSRSEMNVSTLELGDSALYLCASSLFGTGNRRTEAFFGQGTRLTVV.

In its sample, this clone was seen once. The CDR3 sequence: CASSVTRGLYGYTF. As DNA, the CDR3 is TGTGCCAGCAGTGTCACCAGGGGACTCTATGGCTACACCTTC. The chain uses TRBV2 and TRBJ1-2; tentatively, D is TRBD1 (6 bases). Germline CDR1 reads SNHLY; CDR2 reads FYNNEI. The CDR3 is made up of 14 amino acids. Trimming took 4 bases from V and 4 from J, leaving 13 bases between them.

V gene TRBV6-5 combines with J gene TRBJ1-1; D remains unclear. V lost 1 base and J lost 1, with 4 bases in between. CDR1 and CDR2 (germline): MNHEY, SVGAGI. The CDR3 loop spans 13 amino acids. CDR3 in DNA: TGTGCCAGCAGTTACTGGCAGAACACTGAAGCTTTCTTT. Translated, it gives CASSYWQNTEAFF.

CDR3 nucleotide sequence: TGCGCCAGCAGTGGGAGAGCGGGAGATATCCATGAGCAGTTCTTC. Translating gives CASSGRAGDIHEQFF. The chain has TRBV10-1 and TRBJ2-1; 8 nucleotides match TRBD2. V shed 4 bases, J shed 8 bases, and the junction held 10 bases outside the gene matches. The CDR3 runs 15 residues. In germline, CDR1 is WNHNN, CDR2 SYGVQD (reference sequence).

This rearrangement joins TRBV5-4 to TRBJ1-4; D might be TRBD1 (6 bases). With 4 bases removed from V and 7 bases from J, the gap between germline ends came to 14 bases. Germline lookup yields CDR1 SGHNT and CDR2 YYREEE (reference sequence). CDR3 length equals 14 residues. CDR3 residues: CASSPRGGSEKLFF. CDR3 sequence (DNA): TGTGCCAGCAGCCCCCGAGGGGGTAGTGAAAAACTGTTTTTT.

The chain uses TRBV11-2 and TRBJ2-2; D perhaps matches TRBD1 (7 bases). The germline V and J ends were trimmed by 5 bases and 2 bases, with 12 bases remaining between them. The CDR3 contains 15 residues. Per the germline V gene, CDR1 is SGHAT and CDR2 is FQNNGV. DNA of the CDR3: TGTGCCAGCAGCAACAGGGGAGGAAACACCGGGGAGCTGTTTTTT. Residues: CASSNRGGNTGELFF.

In this sample, this clone turned up once. The rearrangement joins TRBV2 to TRBJ2-7; 7 bases are a match to TRBD1. Per germline, CDR1 SNHLY and CDR2 FYNNEI. The CDR3 totals 12 residues. J was trimmed by 4 bases and V by 4 bases; bases with no gene match: 1. This CDR3 is CASSGDSYEQYF. CDR3 coding DNA: TGTGCCAGCAGTGGGGACAGTTACGAGCAGTACTTC.

Worth noting for this clone: Its ends do not fully match the called genes, so a read error is possible. CDR3 amino acids: CASSLNSGLANEQFF. DNA of the CDR3: TGTGCTAGCAGCTTAAATAGTGGACTAGCGAATGAGCAGTTCTTC. The rearrangement uses TRBV7-7 and TRBJ2-1; 9 bases line up with TRBD2. CDR1 and CDR2 from the germline V gene are SSHAT and FNYEAQ (reference sequence). The CDR3 runs 15 residues.

The chain is built from TRBV19 and TRBJ1-2; no definite D call. CDR1 is LNHDA, CDR2 SQIVND, per germline (reference sequence). The V and J ends lost 5 bases and 4 bases respectively, with 11 bases between them. The CDR3 totals 13 residues. The CDR3, as DNA: TGTGCCAGTAGTCGGGAATCAGTCTATGGCTACACCTTC. It codes for CASSRESVYGYTF.

V gene TRBV5-5 combines with J gene TRBJ1-5, with D tentatively TRBD1 (6 bases). V shed 0 bases and J shed 0 bases, with 10 bases lying between them. The CDR3 runs to 16 residues. Germline loops: CDR1 SGHKS, CDR2 YYEKEE (reference sequence). The CDR3 region has the DNA TGTGCCAGCAGCTTGGCCGGGGGCTATAGCAATCAGCCCCAGCATTTT. Residues: CASSLAGGYSNQPQHF.

V usage is TRBV28 and J usage is TRBJ2-3, with D unclear. The V end lost 1 base, the J end lost 0 bases, and 5 bases lay between the germline ends. CDR1 is MDHEN, CDR2 SYDVKM, per germline. This CDR3 spans 14 amino acids. The CDR3 DNA is TGTGCCAGCAGTTTATCTGTCAGCACAGATACGCAGTATTTT. Its protein is CASSLSVSTDTQYF.

This clone was recorded once. The genes are TRBV2 and TRBJ1-2; no clear D. Between the trimmed V and J ends, which lost 4 bases and 1 base, there was a span of 7 bases. Germline-derived CDR1 and CDR2 are SNHLY and FYNNEI. This CDR3 contains 13 residues. This CDR3 reads CASSATINYGYTF. The CDR3 DNA sequence: TGTGCCAGCAGTGCTACAATTAACTATGGCTACACCTTC. Looking up the rest from reference TRBV2 and TRBJ1-2 gives the full variable domain: EPEVTQTPSHQVTQMGQEVILRCVPISNHLYFYWYRQILGQKVEFLVSFYNNEISEKSEIFDDQFSVERPDGSNFTLKIRSTKLEDSAMYFCASSATINYGYTFGSGTRLTVV.

The V and J genes are TRBV5-1 and TRBJ1-2; 11 nucleotides match TRBD1. Germline CDR1 SGHRS, CDR2 YFSETQ. The V and J ends lost 3 bases and 0 bases, in that order; junction bases with no gene match: 4. There are 16 residues in the CDR3. The CDR3 nucleotides are TGCGCCAGCAGCTCCGGGACAGGGGGGACTAACTATGGCTACACCTTC. Encoded protein: CASSSGTGGTNYGYTF. The variable domain in full, completed from reference TRBV5-1 and TRBJ1-2, reads KAGVTQTPRYLIKTRGQQVTLSCSPISGHRSVSWYQQTPGQGLQFLFEYFSETQRNKGNFPGRFSGRQFSNSRSEMNVSTLELGDSALYLCASSSGTGGTNYGYTFGSGTRLTVV.